This TCR beta chain was sequenced in a study of shared clonotypes between healthy human individuals. Study outcomes and limitations: Donors were few, which limited the genetic and exposure-history diversity represented. All-four-donor shared clonotypes had higher generation probabilities than non-shared clonotypes did. With several donors compared, roughly 5% of naive CD4 clonotypes were shared.

TCRdb's copy holds only in-frame clones and misses some; the assay was immunoSEQ multiplex PCR. The sample shows 800,000 to 950,000 clones, approximately 97% of them seen only once. With regard to this clone: Antigen: not known.

Terminally differentiated effector memory CD45RA+ cells were excluded from the naive CD8 cells, which were CD45RO-negative and positively selected for CCR7. This CDR3 comprises 13 residues. Trimming removed 3 bases at V and 3 bases at J, with 9 bases between. From germline, CDR1 is KGHSH and CDR2 LQKENI. This clonotype was obtained from a man aged 30-40 years in good health. J is TRBJ2-7 and V is TRBV18; D is perhaps TRBD1 (6 bases). Sequenced sample: naive CD8+ T cells sorted from blood. The CDR3 here is CASSPSGDYEQYF. The CDR3, as DNA: TGTGCCAGCTCACCGTCAGGGGACTACGAGCAGTACTTC.